These 15 T cell receptor beta chains were all obtained from the same sample, sequenced in a study of beta chain features in type 1 diabetes. Notes on the study in general: Among all four CD4+ subsets, Type 1 diabetes patients had TCRB CDR3s that were moderately but significantly shorter.

Every isolated RNA sample was fully reverse transcribed, so sequencing captured expressed TCRB transcripts. The data were produced by immunoSEQ multiplex PCR, yet TCRdb's version contains in-frame clones alone and is incomplete. The sample records approximately 140,000 clones, 9% being singletons. What these receptors recognize is not known. The sample comprised central memory CD4+ T cells from blood. Receptor source: a man aged 25 to 40 with type 1 diabetes.

This clone was counted between two and nine times. V gene TRBV10-3 combines with J gene TRBJ1-2; 7 positions match TRBD1. V was pared by 9 bases and J by 3 bases, with 7 bases of the junction left unmatched. The CDR3 runs to 13 residues. The germline CDR1 and CDR2 sequences are ENHRY and SYGVKD. CDR3 nucleotides: TGTGCCATAGGGCCCCAGGGGGACTATGGCTACACCTTC. Protein: CAIGPQGDYGYTF.

The sample holds a few counts of this clone. The V gene is TRBV28, the J gene TRBJ1-1, with D perhaps TRBD1 (6 bases). The germline V gene has CDR1 MDHEN and CDR2 SYDVKM. This CDR3 region has 16 residues. V dropped 6 bases and J dropped 0 bases, with 17 bases sitting between them. CDR3 coding DNA: TGTGCCAGCAGAAGAACAGGGACCCTGATGAACACTGAAGCTTTCTTT. Translating gives CASRRTGTLMNTEAFF.

The chain recombines TRBV2 with TRBJ2-5; TRBD2 agrees at 10 bases. This CDR3 is 14 amino acids long. V lost 4 bases to trimming and J lost 5 bases; unmatched junction nucleotides: 4. Germline CDR1 SNHLY, CDR2 FYNNEI. CDR3 region: CASSASGGAETQYF. CDR3 bases: TGTGCCAGCAGTGCGAGCGGGGGGGCGGAGACCCAGTACTTC.

This clone was seen a few times. V and J are TRBV5-1 and TRBJ2-7; TRBD1 aligns across 10 bases. Trimming at V came to 5 bases and at J to 4 bases, leaving 9 bases not matched to a gene. The length of the CDR3 is 15 residues. Germline CDR1 is SGHRS and CDR2 is YFSETQ. The CDR3 DNA reads as TGCGCCAGCAGACCCTCCGGGACAGGGGTGTACGAGCAGTACTTC. This gives the protein CASRPSGTGVYEQYF.

This clone was picked up a small number of times. This rearrangement joins TRBV7-2 to TRBJ2-7; unclear D gene. V lost 2 bases and J lost 3, with 11 bases in between. Germline V CDR1 and CDR2: SGHTA, FQGNSA. The CDR3 is 14 residues long. CDR3 nucleotide sequence: TGTGCCAGCAGCTTAATGGTTCAGGACTACGAGCAGTACTTC. Residues: CASSLMVQDYEQYF. Together with reference TRBV7-2 and TRBJ2-7, the CDR3 gives the full variable domain: GAGVSQSPSNKVTEKGKDVELRCDPISGHTALYWYRQSLGQGLEFLIYFQGNSAPDKSGLPSDRFSAERTGGSVSTLTIQRTQQEDSAVYLCASSLMVQDYEQYFGPGTRLTVT.

This chain links TRBV9 with TRBJ2-3; no definite D call. V lost 0 bases and J lost 2, with 13 bases in between. This CDR3 spans 16 amino acids. The germline V gene has CDR1 SGDLS and CDR2 YYNGEE. CDR3 sequence reads: CASSVVGRLNTDTQYF. CDR3 DNA: TGTGCCAGCAGCGTAGTCGGCAGGTTGAACACAGATACGCAGTATTTT.

This clone was detected a few times. The chain employs TRBV30 and TRBJ2-3, with D maybe TRBD2 (6 bases). The germline CDR1 and CDR2 sequences are GTSNPN and SVGIG (reference sequence). This CDR3 region has 13 residues. V was shortened by 4 bases and J by 4 bases, with 12 bases between the two germline ends. CDR3 bases: TGTGCCTGGACACGGCGACTAGCAGATACGCAGTATTTT. This translates into CAWTRRLADTQYF.

This clone was detected only a few times. The rearrangement links TRBV2 to TRBJ2-3, with 8 bases lining up with TRBD2. The CDR3 has 15 residues. V gave up 2 bases and J gave up 1 base; unmatched junction bases: 2. The germline gives CDR1 SNHLY, CDR2 FYNNEI. The CDR3, as DNA: TGTGCCAGCAGTGAACAAGCGGGGGGCACAGATACGCAGTATTTT. The encoded protein is CASSEQAGGTDTQYF.

In this sample, this clone turned up a few times. The rearrangement links TRBV18 to TRBJ2-7; D not certain. Germline assignment: CDR1 KGHSH and CDR2 LQKENI. CDR3 length: 14 amino acids. V lost 1 base and J 0 bases, leaving 7 bases between the germline ends. CDR3 DNA sequence: TGTGCCAGCTCACCACTGGGCGACTCCTACGAGCAGTACTTC. Residues: CASSPLGDSYEQYF.

The sample holds a few counts of this clone. The rearrangement links TRBV15 to TRBJ2-3, with D maybe TRBD1 (5 bases). This CDR3 region has 13 residues. The ends were cut back, 0 bases at V and 10 bases at J, with 11 bases in the middle. CDR1 and CDR2 from the germline V gene are LNHNV and YYDKDF (reference sequence). The CDR3 loop reads CATSRDDRISQYF. The CDR3, as DNA: TGTGCCACCAGCAGAGATGACAGAATCTCGCAGTATTTT. Variable domain in full (rest from reference TRBV15 and TRBJ2-3): DAMVIQNPRYQVTQFGKPVTLSCSQTLNHNVMYWYQQKSSQAPKLLFHYYDKDFNNEADTPDNFQSRRPNTSFCFLDIRSPGLGDTAMYLCATSRDDRISQYFGPGTRLTVL.

J is TRBJ1-2 and V is TRBV5-6, with no clear D. Germline lookup yields CDR1 SGHDT and CDR2 YYEEEE. The CDR3 is 14 residues long. Trimming left V 4 bases short and J 4 bases short, with 14 bases between. The CDR3 region is CASSPLRVLYGYTF. The CDR3 bases are TGTGCCAGCAGCCCTCTCCGGGTCCTCTATGGCTACACCTTC.

The chain employs TRBV28 and TRBJ2-7, with TRBD1 matching 10 bases. Germline V gene data show CDR1 as MDHEN and CDR2 as SYDVKM. The ends lost 4 bases at V and 4 bases at J; junction bases unmatched: 4. The CDR3 length is 14 residues. The CDR3 DNA follows: TGTGCCAGCAGTTCCGGGACAGGGGAATACGAGCAGTACTTC. It codes for CASSSGTGEYEQYF.

This clone was counted between two and nine times. The chain is built from TRBV7-9 and TRBJ1-2; possible D gene TRBD1, 6 bases. Between the trimmed V and J ends, which lost 7 bases and 8 bases, there was a span of 11 bases. This CDR3 is built from 11 residues. Germline values: CDR1 SEHNR, CDR2 FQNEAQ (reference sequence). CDR3 nucleotide sequence: TGTGCCAGCACCGGACAGTGGGGCTACACCTTC. Its translation is CASTGQWGYTF.

This clone was counted only a few times. The chain uses TRBV4-2 and TRBJ2-1; 15 nucleotides align to TRBD2. Germline V CDR1 and CDR2: LGHNA, YNFKEQ. Trimming removed 5 bases from V and 9 bases from J; junction bases left unmatched: 5. The CDR3 has 15 amino acids. The CDR3, as DNA: TGTGCCAGCAGCAACGGACTAGCGGGGGGGGTTGAGCAGTTCTTC. The encoded protein is CASSNGLAGGVEQFF.

This clone was found a few times. The rearrangement joins TRBV28 to TRBJ2-1, with TRBD1 matching 8 bases. V trimming: 4 bases; J trimming: 8 bases; junction bases outside the gene matches: 7. Germline V gene lookup returns CDR1 MDHEN and CDR2 SYDVKM. This CDR3 has 14 amino acids. The CDR3 reads CASSYPLTGDEQFF. The CDR3 nucleotides are TGTGCCAGCAGTTACCCCCTGACAGGGGATGAGCAGTTCTTC.